This T cell receptor beta chain was profiled in a study of beta chain features in type 1 diabetes listed by TCRdb under 2018. Regarding the research as a whole: Mean age, gender distribution, total cell number and subset yield were not different between patients and healthy donors. Whereas all 30 or so donors provided naive and central memory subsets, regulatory and stem cell-like memory subsets were isolated from just 8 patients and about 8 healthy donors. The study compared the TCRB repertoires of sorted circulating CD4+ T cell subsets in recently diagnosed type 1 diabetes patients with those in matched healthy donors. A total of just under 110,000,000 sorted cells were examined across all samples, and RNA yield correlated strongly with the number of cells per subset.

This clone turned up a few times. Its binding antigen is unknown. Qualities for individual bases were not recorded, and no much larger clone is one base off. The High Capacity cDNA Reverse Transcription Kit was used to reverse transcribe all of the isolated RNA, meaning that expressed TCRB transcripts were what got sequenced. Naive, central memory and regulatory T cell samples underwent deep immunoSEQ sequencing, averaging around 3.6 million total reads per sample. Sorted cells were lysed in RLT buffer and RNA was extracted with DNase-treated RNeasy Micro or Mini kits, depending on cell number. Each cell subset was processed on its own to prevent cross-contamination, while patient and healthy donor samples were processed together. Using the immunoSEQ multiplex PCR, TCRB sequences were amplified from cDNA into 87-bp fragments spanning the CDR3 region. Amplicons were sequenced on the Illumina HiSeq platform. Processing in the source paper ran as follows. PCR bias was corrected computationally using synthetic template baselines, and reads within Hamming distance 2 were collapsed, with unmergeable singletons discarded. Reads were aligned to IMGT to assign V, D and J genes, CDR3 length, and insertions or deletions at six rearrangement sites. Within each subset, clonotype counts were normalized to the number of sorted cells before true diversity and Gini coefficients were calculated with the tcR R package. The overlap coefficient, calculated on TCRB nucleotide sequences, was used to measure repertoire sharing. Out-of-frame TCRB sequences from naive cells were analyzed as a proxy for the pre-selection repertoire. Entries here come from immuneACCESS through TCRdb and include only in-frame sequences with V and J called. Some clones fail to appear in such tables; in the studies checked, an unresolved V gene covers under half of the shortfall, and the cause of the remainder is unknown. The V and J calls and clone size come from that table; D and trimming were worked out from the DNA. In all, the sample holds around 710,000 clones, and 9.5% to 15% of those were seen once. The ten largest clones add up to roughly 0.11% of the sample.

Each donor gave one peripheral blood draw, about 100 mL on average, collected into heparinised tubes. Using a panel that included CD45RO, CCR7, CD25, CD127, CD95 and CD27, naive, central memory, regulatory and stem cell-like memory CD4+ T cells were sorted on a BD FACSAria II. A purity above 98% was achieved for all sorted populations. Right away, PBMCs were isolated by Lymphoprep density gradient centrifugation and were stained directly, with no culture step. Samples were stained and sorted in pairs, with one healthy donor and one patient per experiment, so that batch effects were minimized. Spanning cysteine to phenylalanine, the CDR3 consists of 11 amino acids. Only the CDR3 region is kept as DNA, spanning 33 bases read in frame from base 1. In the germline V gene, CDR1 corresponds to MGHDK and CDR2 to SYGVNS. V sheds 5 bases and J sheds 11 bases, leaving 12 bases between their ends. Overall study outcomes, separate from this receptor: Naive, central memory and regulatory TCRB repertoires appeared more similar among patients than among healthy donors. Because the HLA sub-analyses included only small numbers of individuals, any influence of HLA type on TCRB rearrangement was left unresolved. Type 1 diabetes patients showed a moderate but significant shortening of TCRB CDR3 length in all four CD4+ subsets. At VDJ recombination sites, type 1 diabetes patients had fewer insertions and more deleted nucleotides, which implies abnormalities in thymic rearrangement. PCR may preferentially amplify shorter templates, but because patient and control samples were amplified and corrected together, any resulting skew would affect both groups equally. Sequencing cDNA rather than genomic DNA could over-represent highly expressing activated cells, although activation and CD3 levels did not differ between groups.

The TCR was taken from a man aged 25-45 years with type 1 diabetes. The sequenced sample was naive CD4+ T cells from blood. This specimen's cell subset or site label, interpreted: true naive CD4+ T cells. This chain is built from TRBV25-1 and TRBJ1-1, with no D gene named confidently. At the DNA level, the sequence is TGTGCCAGCAGTAAGACGGGCGGGGCTTTCTTT. Translated, this gives CASSKTGGAFF.